Below are 16 T cell receptor beta chains sequenced from a single sample in a study of metastatic and nonmetastatic thyroid tumors. Thyroid surgery took place with no prior treatment in any patient. TCRdb reassembled clones from the PCR reads with MiXCR. In the table there are some 86,000 clones, 9.5% to 15% of which are singletons. Sequencing used tumor tissue. Receptor source: a female donor with papillary thyroid cancer or a benign thyroid nodule (not recorded which). Some clones in this sample may be carry-over from other donors' samples.

This clone was counted many times. This CDR3 is CASSSTGLGEKLFF. The CDR3 coding sequence is TGTGCCAGCAGTTCGACAGGGTTGGGTGAAAAACTGTTTTTT. The genes are TRBV12-3 or TRBV12-4 and TRBJ1-4; 7 nucleotides match TRBD1. With V trimmed by 4 bases and J by 7 bases, 6 bases remained unmatched. The length of the CDR3 is 14 residues.

A note on this clone: A much larger clone lies one base from this, so it may be a read error. The chain combines TRBV12-3 or TRBV12-4 with TRBJ2-5; perhaps TRBD2 as D (5 bases). The length of the CDR3 is 14 residues. CDR3: CASSPTAAQETKYF. CDR3 bases: TGTGCCAGCAGTCCCACAGCGGCCCAAGAGACCAAGTACTTC.

This clone was seen repeatedly, ten times or more. CDR3 sequence: CASSTFGRAGRFGEQFF. CDR3 DNA sequence: TGTGCCAGTAGCACATTCGGTCGAGCGGGGAGGTTTGGTGAGCAGTTCTTC. This sequence joins TRBV19 and TRBJ2-1; 7 bases line up with TRBD2. V was clipped by 6 bases and J by 9 bases; unmatched bases: 20. Germline V gene sequence: CDR1 LNHDA, CDR2 SQIVND (reference sequence). CDR3 length: 17 residues.

V gene TRBV5-1 combines with J gene TRBJ2-5, with a possible D match to TRBD1 (6 bases). The CDR3 runs 14 residues. Germline CDR1 is SGHRS and CDR2 is YFSETQ. V dropped 1 base and J dropped 5 bases, with 12 bases sitting between them. CDR3 in amino acids: CASSLIPQGETQYF. CDR3 DNA sequence: TGCGCCAGCAGCTTGATTCCTCAGGGGGAGACCCAGTACTTC. Variable domain in full (rest from reference TRBV5-1 and TRBJ2-5): KAGVTQTPRYLIKTRGQQVTLSCSPISGHRSVSWYQQTPGQGLQFLFEYFSETQRNKGNFPGRFSGRQFSNSRSEMNVSTLELGDSALYLCASSLIPQGETQYFGPGTRLLVL.

This clone was observed many times. The chain uses TRBV28 and TRBJ2-1; 7 nucleotides align to TRBD2. Germline V gene data show CDR1 as MDHEN and CDR2 as SYDVKM. V shed 6 bases, J shed 2 bases, and the junction held 22 bases outside the gene matches. This CDR3 spans 20 amino acids. The CDR3 DNA reads TGTGCCAGCAGCAAGGTCTCCGGGACTACGGTTCGTTTTCCCTACAATGAGCAGTTCTTC. Translated: CASSKVSGTTVRFPYNEQFF.

This clone has at least ten counts. This chain joins TRBV10-1 and TRBJ2-1; TRBD2 agrees at 12 bases. CDR1 and CDR2 (germline): WNHNN, SYGVQD (reference sequence). This CDR3 has 16 amino acids. The V and J ends lost 5 bases and 8 bases, in that order; junction bases with no gene match: 10. CDR3 DNA: TGCGCCAGCAGTAATCTAGCGGGAGGGCCGCTGGATGAGCAGTTCTTC. Its translation is CASSNLAGGPLDEQFF.

This clone was seen repeatedly, ten times or more. The rearrangement links TRBV3-1 to TRBJ1-4; possibly TRBD1 for D (6 bases). The germline V and J ends were trimmed by 6 bases and 7 bases, with 15 bases remaining between them. Germline lookup yields CDR1 LGHDT and CDR2 YNNKEL (reference sequence). The CDR3 totals 14 residues. The CDR3 here is CASRYRVSCEKLFF. The CDR3 DNA follows: TGTGCCAGCAGGTACAGGGTTTCCTGTGAAAAACTGTTTTTT. Full variable domain (rest looked up from reference TRBV3-1 and TRBJ1-4): DTAVSQTPKYLVTQMGNDKSIKCEQNLGHDTMYWYKQDSKKFLKIMFSYNNKELIINETVPNRFSPKSPDKAHLNLHINSLELGDSAVYFCASRYRVSCEKLFFGSGTQLSVL.

This clone was seen a handful of times. A much more abundant neighbour one base away suggests this may be a read error. This rearrangement joins TRBV29-1 to TRBJ2-7; 10 bases fit TRBD1. V shed 8 bases, J shed 5 bases, and the junction held 12 bases outside the gene matches. The CDR3 is made up of 14 amino acids. Looked up from germline, CDR1 is SQVTM and CDR2 is ANQGSEA. CDR3 loop: CSIPVGQGRNEQYF. The CDR3 DNA follows: TGCAGCATCCCGGTGGGACAGGGGAGGAACGAGCAGTACTTC.

This clone was counted at least ten times. The chain links TRBV12-3 or TRBV12-4 to TRBJ2-7; 7 bases agree with TRBD1. The CDR3 is 14 amino acids. V dropped 1 base and J dropped 6; count of bases not matched to a gene: 6. CDR3: CASSLDRGRGEQYF. DNA for the CDR3: TGTGCCAGCAGTTTAGACAGGGGTCGCGGCGAGCAGTACTTC.

Ten or more counts support this clone. The chain is built from TRBV20-1 and TRBJ1-6, with D tentatively TRBD1 (5 bases). The CDR3 is 15 residues long. The V end lost 1 base, the J end lost 5 bases, and 12 bases lay between the germline ends. CDR1 is DFQATT, CDR2 SNEGSKA, per germline (reference sequence). The CDR3 DNA reads as TGCAGTGCTAGAGGCTGGGGGGGAAATAATTCACCCCTCCACTTT. Its protein is CSARGWGGNNSPLHF.

This clone was observed a few times. It may be a read error: a sequence one base away is much more abundant. The genes are TRBV29-1 and TRBJ2-7; 9 bases match TRBD1. The V gene end was trimmed by 8 bases and the J gene end by 5 bases; junction bases not matched to a gene: 10. The CDR3 has 13 residues. Germline V gene lookup returns CDR1 SQVTM and CDR2 ANQGSEA. The CDR3 reads CSFAGDRANEQYF. The CDR3 coding sequence is TGCAGCTTTGCCGGGGACAGGGCAAACGAGCAGTACTTC.

The chain carries TRBV29-1 and TRBJ1-4; TRBD1 is a possible D gene (5 bases). The CDR3 consists of 13 residues. From germline, CDR1 is SQVTM and CDR2 ANQGSEA. Trimming took off 7 bases at V and 5 bases at J, with 14 bases between the two ends. In DNA, the CDR3 is TGCAGCGCCTTGGGGGACGTAAATGAAAAACTGTTTTTT. This sequence encodes CSALGDVNEKLFF.

The table lists this clone with many counts. The chain couples TRBV12-3 or TRBV12-4 to TRBJ2-7; the D is unclear. Trimming stripped 3 bases from V and 7 bases from J, with 7 bases between. This CDR3 has 11 amino acids. The CDR3 spells CASSFRQEQYF. The CDR3 DNA reads TGTGCCAGCAGTTTTAGACAAGAGCAGTACTTC.

This clone was observed at least ten times. The chain links TRBV19 to TRBJ2-3, with 7 bases matching TRBD2. This CDR3 contains 16 residues. Germline-derived CDR1 and CDR2 are LNHDA and SQIVND (reference sequence). With 3 bases clipped from V and 2 bases from J, the junction kept 8 bases outside the gene matches. This CDR3 reads CASSILGTIYTDTQYF. The CDR3 DNA reads TGTGCCAGTAGTATTTTGGGGACTATTTACACAGATACGCAGTATTTT.

In its sample, this clone was seen many times. Different DNA sequences within this sample yield the same CDR3. The chain has TRBV6-1 and TRBJ2-3, with TRBD2 identical over 7 bases. CDR1 is MNHNS and CDR2 is SASEGT in the germline V gene. J was trimmed by 13 bases and V by 0 bases; bases with no gene match: 4. This CDR3 is built from 12 residues. CDR3: CASSEAGGSEYF. DNA of the CDR3: TGTGCCAGCAGTGAAGCGGGAGGGTCGGAGTATTTT.

V gene TRBV9 combines with J gene TRBJ2-2, with D hard to call. This CDR3 is 17 amino acids long. Trimming stripped 1 base from V and 0 bases from J, with 13 bases between. Germline CDR1 is SGDLS and CDR2 is YYNGEE. CDR3 in DNA: TGTGCCAGCAGCGTAAATAACAAAACACCGAACACCGGGGAGCTGTTTTTT. This gives the protein CASSVNNKTPNTGELFF.